This TCR beta chain was identified during a study of T cell responses to AZD1222 COVID-19 vaccine. General study results and limits: Of spike-specific TCRs, nearly half reportedly target regions left unmutated in variants.

Libraries were prepared by immunoSEQ multiplex PCR; TCRdb keeps only in-frame clonotypes and omits some of them. The sample yields about 100,000 clones, more than 70% seen once. This clone appeared a single time. Its target is unknown. The CDR3 covers 15 residues. Germline V gene data show CDR1 as SGHTA and CDR2 as FQGNSA. The germline V and J ends were trimmed by 1 base and 5 bases, with 12 bases remaining between them. The V gene is TRBV7-2, the J gene TRBJ2-1; D might be TRBD1 (5 bases). This sequence originates from an adult in good health. The sequencing here drew on peripheral blood, taken on day 0 of MenACWY control vaccination. Here the CDR3 DNA reads TGTGCCAGCAGCTTAGATCAGGGTATTCACAATGAGCAGTTCTTC. Residues: CASSLDQGIHNEQFF.